The source of this T cell receptor (beta chain) is a study of blood T cell repertoires in COVID-19. Here immunoSEQ multiplex PCR was the method, and the copy in TCRdb shows in-frame clones only, minus some. The table lists about 26,000 clones, approximately 86% of them singletons. This clone was detected only a few times. Trimming removed 2 bases from V and 6 bases from J; junction bases left unmatched: 12. Germline CDR1 and CDR2: MNHEY and SVGAGI. The CDR3 spans 16 residues. Specimen: peripheral blood. This receptor was obtained from a man in his 70s with acute or convalescent COVID-19. This chain joins TRBV6-5 and TRBJ1-2; 7 positions agree with TRBD1. The CDR3 loop is CASSYTTALGTDGYTF. CDR3 nucleotide sequence: TGTGCCAGCAGTTACACGACCGCCCTCGGGACAGATGGCTACACCTTC.